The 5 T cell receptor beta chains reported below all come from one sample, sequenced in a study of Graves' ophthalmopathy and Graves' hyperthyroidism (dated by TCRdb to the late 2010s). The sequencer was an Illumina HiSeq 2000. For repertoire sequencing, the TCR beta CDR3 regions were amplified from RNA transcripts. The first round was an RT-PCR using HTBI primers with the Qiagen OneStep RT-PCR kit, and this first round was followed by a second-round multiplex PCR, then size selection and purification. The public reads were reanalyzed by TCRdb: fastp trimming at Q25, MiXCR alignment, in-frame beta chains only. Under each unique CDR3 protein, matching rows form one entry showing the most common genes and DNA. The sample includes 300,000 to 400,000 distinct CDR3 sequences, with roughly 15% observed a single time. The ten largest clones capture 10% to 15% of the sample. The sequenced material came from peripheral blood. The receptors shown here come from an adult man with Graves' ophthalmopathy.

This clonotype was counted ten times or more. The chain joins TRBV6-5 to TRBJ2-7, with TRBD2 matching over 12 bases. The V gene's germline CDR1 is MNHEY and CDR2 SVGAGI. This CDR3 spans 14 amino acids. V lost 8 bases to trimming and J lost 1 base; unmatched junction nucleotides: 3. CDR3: CASATSGRSYEQYF. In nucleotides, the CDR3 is TGTGCCAGCGCTACTAGCGGGAGGTCCTACGAGCAGTACTTC.

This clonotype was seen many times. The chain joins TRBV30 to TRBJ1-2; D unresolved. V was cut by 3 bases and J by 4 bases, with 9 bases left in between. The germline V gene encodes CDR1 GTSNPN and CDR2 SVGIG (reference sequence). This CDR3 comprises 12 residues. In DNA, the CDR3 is TGTGCCTGGAGACCCGAGGTCTATGGCTACACCTTC. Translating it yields CAWRPEVYGYTF.

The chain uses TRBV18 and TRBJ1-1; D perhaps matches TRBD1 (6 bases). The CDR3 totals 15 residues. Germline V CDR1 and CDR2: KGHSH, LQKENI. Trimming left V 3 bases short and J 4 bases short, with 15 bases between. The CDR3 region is CASSPREQGFTEAFF. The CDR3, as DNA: TGTGCCAGCTCACCGAGAGAACAGGGTTTCACTGAAGCTTTCTTT. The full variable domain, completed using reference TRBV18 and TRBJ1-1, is NAGVMQNPRHLVRRRGQEARLRCSPMKGHSHVYWYRQLPEEGLKFMVYLQKENIIDESGMPKERFSAEFPKEGPSILRIQQVVRGDSAAYFCASSPREQGFTEAFFGQGTRLTVV.

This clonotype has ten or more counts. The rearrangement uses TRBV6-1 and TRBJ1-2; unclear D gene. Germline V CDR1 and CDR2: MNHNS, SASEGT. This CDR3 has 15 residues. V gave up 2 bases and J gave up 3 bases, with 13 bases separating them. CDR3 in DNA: TGTGCCAGCAGTGAAAACCCGAAGGGTTACTATGGCTACACCTTC. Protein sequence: CASSENPKGYYGYTF.

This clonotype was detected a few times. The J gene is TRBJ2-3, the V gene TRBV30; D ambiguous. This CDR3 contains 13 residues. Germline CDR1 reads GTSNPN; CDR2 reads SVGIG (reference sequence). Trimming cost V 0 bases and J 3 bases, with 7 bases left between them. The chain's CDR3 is CAWSVRGTDTQYF. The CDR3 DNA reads TGTGCCTGGAGTGTACGCGGAACAGATACGCAGTATTTT.